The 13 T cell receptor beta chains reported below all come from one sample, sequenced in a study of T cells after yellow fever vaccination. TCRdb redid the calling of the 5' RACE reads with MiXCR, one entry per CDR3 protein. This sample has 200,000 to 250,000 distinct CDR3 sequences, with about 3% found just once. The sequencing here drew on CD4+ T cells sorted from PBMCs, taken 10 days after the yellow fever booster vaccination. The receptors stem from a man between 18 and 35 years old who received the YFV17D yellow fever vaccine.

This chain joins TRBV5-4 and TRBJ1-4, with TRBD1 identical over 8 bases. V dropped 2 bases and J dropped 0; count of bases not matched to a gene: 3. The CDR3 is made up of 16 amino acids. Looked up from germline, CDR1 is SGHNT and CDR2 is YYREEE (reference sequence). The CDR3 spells CASSFLQGATNEKLFF. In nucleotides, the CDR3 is TGTGCCAGCAGCTTTTTACAGGGGGCAACTAATGAAAAACTGTTTTTT.

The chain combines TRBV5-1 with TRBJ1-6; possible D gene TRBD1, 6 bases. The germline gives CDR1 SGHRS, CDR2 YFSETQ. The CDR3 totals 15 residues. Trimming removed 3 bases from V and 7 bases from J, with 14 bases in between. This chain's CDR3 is CASSYLQGWNSPLHF. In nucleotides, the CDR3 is TGCGCCAGCAGCTACCTACAGGGATGGAATTCACCCCTCCACTTT.

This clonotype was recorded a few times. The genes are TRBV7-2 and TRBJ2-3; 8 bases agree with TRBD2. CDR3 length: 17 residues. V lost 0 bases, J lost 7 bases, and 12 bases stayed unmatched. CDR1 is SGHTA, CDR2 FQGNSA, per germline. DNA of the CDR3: TGTGCCAGCAGCTTAGCCATTTCAACTAGCGGCACTCATACGCAGTATTTT. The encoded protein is CASSLAISTSGTHTQYF.

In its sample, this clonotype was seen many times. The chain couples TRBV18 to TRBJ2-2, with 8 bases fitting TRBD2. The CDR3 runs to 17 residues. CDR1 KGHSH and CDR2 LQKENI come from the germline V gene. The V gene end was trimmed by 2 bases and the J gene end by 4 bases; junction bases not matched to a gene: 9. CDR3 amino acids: CASSPIPSGYTTGELFF. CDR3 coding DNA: TGTGCCAGCTCACCAATCCCTAGCGGGTATACCACCGGGGAGCTGTTTTTT.

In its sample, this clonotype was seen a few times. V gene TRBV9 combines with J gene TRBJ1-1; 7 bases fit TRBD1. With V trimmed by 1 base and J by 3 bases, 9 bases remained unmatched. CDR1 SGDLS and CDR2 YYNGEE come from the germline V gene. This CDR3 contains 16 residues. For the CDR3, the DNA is TGTGCCAGCAGCGTACAGGGGGGCCGCGGGGACACTGAAGCTTTCTTT. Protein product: CASSVQGGRGDTEAFF.

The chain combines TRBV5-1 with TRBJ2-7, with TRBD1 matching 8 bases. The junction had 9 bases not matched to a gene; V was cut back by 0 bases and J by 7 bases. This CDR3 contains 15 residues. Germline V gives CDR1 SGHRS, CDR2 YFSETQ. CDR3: CASSLDLTGAREQYV. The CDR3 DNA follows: TGCGCCAGCAGCTTGGACCTGACAGGGGCCCGGGAGCAGTACGTC.

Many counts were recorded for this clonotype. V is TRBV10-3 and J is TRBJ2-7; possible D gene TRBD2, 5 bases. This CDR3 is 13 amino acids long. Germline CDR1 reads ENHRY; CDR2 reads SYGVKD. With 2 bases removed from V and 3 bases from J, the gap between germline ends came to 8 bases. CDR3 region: CAISEAGDYEQYV. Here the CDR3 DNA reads TGTGCCATCAGTGAGGCCGGGGACTACGAGCAGTACGTC.

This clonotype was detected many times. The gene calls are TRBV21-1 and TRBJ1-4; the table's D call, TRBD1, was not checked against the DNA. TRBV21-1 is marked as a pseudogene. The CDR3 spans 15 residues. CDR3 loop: CASSKEWGGDEKLFF. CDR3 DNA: TGTGCCAGCAGCAAAGAATGGGGCGGTGATGAAAAACTGTTTTTT.

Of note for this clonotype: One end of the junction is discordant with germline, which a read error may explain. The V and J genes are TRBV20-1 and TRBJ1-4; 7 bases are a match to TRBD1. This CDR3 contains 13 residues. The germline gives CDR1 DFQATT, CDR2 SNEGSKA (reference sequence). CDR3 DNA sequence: TGCAGTGCTGGAGAGACAGGGCGAGAAAAACTGTTTTTT. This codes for CSAGETGREKLFF.

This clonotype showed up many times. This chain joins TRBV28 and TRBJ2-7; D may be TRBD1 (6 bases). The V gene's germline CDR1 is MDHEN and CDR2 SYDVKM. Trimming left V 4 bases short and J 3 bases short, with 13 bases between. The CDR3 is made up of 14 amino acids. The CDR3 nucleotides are TGTGCCAGCAGTTCGGCAGGGGTTTTCTACGAGCAGTACGTC. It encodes CASSSAGVFYEQYV.

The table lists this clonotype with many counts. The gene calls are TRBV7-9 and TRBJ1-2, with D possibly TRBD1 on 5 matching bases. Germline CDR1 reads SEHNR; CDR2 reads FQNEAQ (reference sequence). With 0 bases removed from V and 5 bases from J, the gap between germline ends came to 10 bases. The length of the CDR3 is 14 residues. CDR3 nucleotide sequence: TGTGCCAGCAGCTTAGCCGGGACGGAGTATGGCTACACCTTC. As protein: CASSLAGTEYGYTF.

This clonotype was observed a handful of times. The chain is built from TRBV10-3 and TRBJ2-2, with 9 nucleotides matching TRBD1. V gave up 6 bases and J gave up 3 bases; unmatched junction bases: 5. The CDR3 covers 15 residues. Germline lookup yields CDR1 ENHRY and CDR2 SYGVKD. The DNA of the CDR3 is TGTGCCATCAGACAGGGGGCGCGGGACACCGGGGAGCTGTTTTTT. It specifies CAIRQGARDTGELFF.

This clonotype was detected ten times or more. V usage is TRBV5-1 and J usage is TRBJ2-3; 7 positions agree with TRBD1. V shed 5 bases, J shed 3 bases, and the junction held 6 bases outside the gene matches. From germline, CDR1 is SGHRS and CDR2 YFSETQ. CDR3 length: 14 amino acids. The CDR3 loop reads CASREGAGTDTQYF. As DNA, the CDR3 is TGCGCCAGCAGAGAGGGGGCAGGAACAGATACGCAGTATTTT. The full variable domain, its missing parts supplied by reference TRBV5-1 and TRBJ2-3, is KAGVTQTPRYLIKTRGQQVTLSCSPISGHRSVSWYQQTPGQGLQFLFEYFSETQRNKGNFPGRFSGRQFSNSRSEMNVSTLELGDSALYLCASREGAGTDTQYFGPGTRLTVL.